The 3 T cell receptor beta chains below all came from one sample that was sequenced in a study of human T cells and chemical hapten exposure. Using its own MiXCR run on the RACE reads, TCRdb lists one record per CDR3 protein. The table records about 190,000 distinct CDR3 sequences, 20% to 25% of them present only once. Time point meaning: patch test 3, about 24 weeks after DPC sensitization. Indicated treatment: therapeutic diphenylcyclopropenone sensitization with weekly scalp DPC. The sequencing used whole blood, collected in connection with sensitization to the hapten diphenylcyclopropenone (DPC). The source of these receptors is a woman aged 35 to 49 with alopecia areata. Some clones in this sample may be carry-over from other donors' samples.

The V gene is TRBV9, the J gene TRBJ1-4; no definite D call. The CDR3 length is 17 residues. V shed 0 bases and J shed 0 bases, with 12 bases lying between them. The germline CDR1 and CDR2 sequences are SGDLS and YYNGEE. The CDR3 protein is CASSVEEWAATNEKLFF. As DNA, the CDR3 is TGTGCCAGCAGCGTAGAAGAATGGGCCGCAACTAATGAAAAACTGTTTTTT.

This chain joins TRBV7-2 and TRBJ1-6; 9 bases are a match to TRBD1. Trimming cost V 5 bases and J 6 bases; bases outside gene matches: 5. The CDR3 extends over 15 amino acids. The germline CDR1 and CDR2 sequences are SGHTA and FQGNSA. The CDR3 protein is CASSLGQGINSPLHF. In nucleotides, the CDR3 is TGTGCCAGCAGCCTGGGACAGGGCATTAATTCACCCCTCCACTTT.

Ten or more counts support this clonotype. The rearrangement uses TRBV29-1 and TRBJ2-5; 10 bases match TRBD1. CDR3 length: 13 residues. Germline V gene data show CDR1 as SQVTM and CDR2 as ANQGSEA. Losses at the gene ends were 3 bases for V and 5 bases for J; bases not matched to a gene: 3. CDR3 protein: CSVELGQGETQYF. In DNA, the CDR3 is TGCAGCGTTGAGTTGGGACAGGGGGAGACCCAGTACTTC.